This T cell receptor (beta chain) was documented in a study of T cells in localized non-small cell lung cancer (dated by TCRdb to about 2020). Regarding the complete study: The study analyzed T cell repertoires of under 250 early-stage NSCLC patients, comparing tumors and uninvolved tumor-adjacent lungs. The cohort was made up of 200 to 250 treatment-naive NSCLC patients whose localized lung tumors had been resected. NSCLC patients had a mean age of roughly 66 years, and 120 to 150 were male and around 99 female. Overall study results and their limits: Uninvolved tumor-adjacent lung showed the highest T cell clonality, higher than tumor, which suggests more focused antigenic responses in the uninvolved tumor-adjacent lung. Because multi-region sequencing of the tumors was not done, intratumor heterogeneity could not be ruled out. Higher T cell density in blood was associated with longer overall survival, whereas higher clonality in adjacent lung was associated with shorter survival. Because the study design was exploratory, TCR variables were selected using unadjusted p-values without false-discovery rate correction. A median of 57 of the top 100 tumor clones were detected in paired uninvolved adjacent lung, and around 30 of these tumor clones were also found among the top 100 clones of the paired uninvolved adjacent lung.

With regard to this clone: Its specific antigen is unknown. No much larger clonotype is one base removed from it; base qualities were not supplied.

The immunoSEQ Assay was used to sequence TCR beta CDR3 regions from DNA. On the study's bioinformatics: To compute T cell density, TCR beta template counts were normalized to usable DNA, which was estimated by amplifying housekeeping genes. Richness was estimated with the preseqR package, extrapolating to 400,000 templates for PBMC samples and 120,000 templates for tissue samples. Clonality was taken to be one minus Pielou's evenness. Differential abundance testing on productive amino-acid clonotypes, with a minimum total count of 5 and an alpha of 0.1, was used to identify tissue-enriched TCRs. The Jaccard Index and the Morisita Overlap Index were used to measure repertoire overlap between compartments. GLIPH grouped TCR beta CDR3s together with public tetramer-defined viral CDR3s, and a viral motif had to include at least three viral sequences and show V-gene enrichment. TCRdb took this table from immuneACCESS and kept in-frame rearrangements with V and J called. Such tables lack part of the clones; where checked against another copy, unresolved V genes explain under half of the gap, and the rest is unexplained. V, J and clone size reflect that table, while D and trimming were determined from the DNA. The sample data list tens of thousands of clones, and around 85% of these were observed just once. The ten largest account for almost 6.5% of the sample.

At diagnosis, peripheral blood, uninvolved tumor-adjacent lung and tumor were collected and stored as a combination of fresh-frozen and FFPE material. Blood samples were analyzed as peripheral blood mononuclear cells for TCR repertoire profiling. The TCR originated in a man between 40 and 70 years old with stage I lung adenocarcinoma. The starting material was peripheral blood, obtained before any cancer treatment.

The base sequence is TGCGCCAGCAGCTTGGACAGTGCTGGAAACACCATATATTTT. Its product reads: CASSLDSAGNTIYF. This chain is built from TRBV5-1 and TRBJ1-3, with the D gene call left open. CDR1 SGHRS and CDR2 YFSETQ were looked up in the germline V gene. Counted from cysteine to phenylalanine, this CDR3 has 14 amino acids. The only DNA kept is the CDR3, 42 bases in frame from the first base. The junction carries 6 bases between V and J, which are trimmed by 0 bases and 2 bases respectively.